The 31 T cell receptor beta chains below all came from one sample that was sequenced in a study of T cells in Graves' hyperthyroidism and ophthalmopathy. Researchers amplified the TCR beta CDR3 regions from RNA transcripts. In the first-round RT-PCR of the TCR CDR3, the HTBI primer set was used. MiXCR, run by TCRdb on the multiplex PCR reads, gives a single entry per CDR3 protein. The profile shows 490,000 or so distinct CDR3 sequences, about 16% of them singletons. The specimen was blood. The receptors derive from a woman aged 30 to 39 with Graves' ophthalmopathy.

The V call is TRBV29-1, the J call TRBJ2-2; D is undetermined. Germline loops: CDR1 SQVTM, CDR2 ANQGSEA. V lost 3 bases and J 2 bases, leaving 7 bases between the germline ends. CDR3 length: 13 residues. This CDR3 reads CSVEAGNTGELFF. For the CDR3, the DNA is TGCAGCGTTGAGGCAGGTAACACCGGGGAGCTGTTTTTT.

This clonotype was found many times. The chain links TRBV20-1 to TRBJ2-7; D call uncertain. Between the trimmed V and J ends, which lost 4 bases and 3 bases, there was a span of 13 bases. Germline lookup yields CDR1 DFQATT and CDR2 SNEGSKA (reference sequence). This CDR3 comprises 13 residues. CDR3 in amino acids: CSAKIGGNYEQYF. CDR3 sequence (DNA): TGCAGTGCTAAGATCGGCGGTAACTACGAGCAGTACTTC.

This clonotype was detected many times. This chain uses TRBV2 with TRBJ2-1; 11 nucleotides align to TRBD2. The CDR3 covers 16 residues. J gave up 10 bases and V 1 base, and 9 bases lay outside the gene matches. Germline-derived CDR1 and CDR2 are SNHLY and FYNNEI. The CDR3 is CASSEVGTSGAREQFF. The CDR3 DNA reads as TGTGCCAGCAGTGAAGTGGGGACTAGCGGTGCCAGAGAGCAGTTCTTC.

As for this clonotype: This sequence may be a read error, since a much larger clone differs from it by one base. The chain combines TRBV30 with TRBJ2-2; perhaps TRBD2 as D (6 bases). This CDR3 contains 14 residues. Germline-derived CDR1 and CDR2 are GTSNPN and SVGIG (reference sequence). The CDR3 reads CAWTGGPNTRELFF. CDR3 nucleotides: TGTGCCTGGACCGGGGGTCCGAACACCCGGGAGCTGTTTTTT.

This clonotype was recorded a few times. For the CDR3, the DNA is TGTGCCAGCAGCGGGACAGGGGGCACGGAGACCCAGTACTTC. Amino acids: CASSGTGGTETQYF. The chain couples TRBV12-3 or TRBV12-4 to TRBJ2-5, with TRBD1 matching over 12 bases. V was clipped by 6 bases and J by 5 bases; unmatched bases: 4. The CDR3 sequence is 14 residues long.

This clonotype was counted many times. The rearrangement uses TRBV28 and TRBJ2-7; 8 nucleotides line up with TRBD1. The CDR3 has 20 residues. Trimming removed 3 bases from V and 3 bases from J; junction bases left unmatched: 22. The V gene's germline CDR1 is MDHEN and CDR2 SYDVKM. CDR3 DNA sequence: TGTGCCAGCAGTTTGAGTTTTTGGGGACAGGCAATCTCAACCCTCTACGAGCAGTACTTC. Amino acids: CASSLSFWGQAISTLYEQYF.

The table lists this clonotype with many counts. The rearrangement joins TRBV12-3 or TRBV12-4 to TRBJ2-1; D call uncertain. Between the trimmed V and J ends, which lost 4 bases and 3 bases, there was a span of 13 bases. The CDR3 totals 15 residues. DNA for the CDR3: TGTGCCAGCAGTTCCGCTGGACGGAGCTACAATGAGCAGTTCTTC. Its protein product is CASSSAGRSYNEQFF.

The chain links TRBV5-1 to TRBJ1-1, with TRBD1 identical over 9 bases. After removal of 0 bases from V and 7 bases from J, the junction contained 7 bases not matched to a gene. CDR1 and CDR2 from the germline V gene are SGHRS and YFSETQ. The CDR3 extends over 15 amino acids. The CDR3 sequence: CASSLGRTGENEAFF. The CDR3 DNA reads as TGCGCCAGCAGCTTGGGGAGGACAGGGGAGAATGAAGCTTTCTTT.

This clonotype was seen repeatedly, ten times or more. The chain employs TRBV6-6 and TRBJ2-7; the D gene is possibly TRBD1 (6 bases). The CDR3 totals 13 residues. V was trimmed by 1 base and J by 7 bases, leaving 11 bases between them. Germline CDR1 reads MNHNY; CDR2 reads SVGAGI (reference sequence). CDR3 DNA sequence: TGTGCCAGCAGTTACTTCATCCAGGGGGAGCAGTACTTC. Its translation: CASSYFIQGEQYF.

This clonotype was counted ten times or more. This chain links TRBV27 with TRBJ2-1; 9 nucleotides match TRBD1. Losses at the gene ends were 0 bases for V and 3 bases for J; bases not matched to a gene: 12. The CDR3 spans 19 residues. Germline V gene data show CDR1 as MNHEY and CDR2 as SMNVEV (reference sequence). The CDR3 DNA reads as TGTGCCAGCAGTTTATCCTCTGATTTGGGACAGGGTCTCTACAATGAGCAGTTCTTC. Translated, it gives CASSLSSDLGQGLYNEQFF.

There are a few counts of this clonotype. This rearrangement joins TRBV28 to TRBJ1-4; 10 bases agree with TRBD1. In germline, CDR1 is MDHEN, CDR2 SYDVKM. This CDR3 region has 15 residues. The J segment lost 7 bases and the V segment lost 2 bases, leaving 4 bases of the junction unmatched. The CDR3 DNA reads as TGTGCCAGCAGTTTAAGGCGGACAGGGGGTGAAAAACTGTTTTTT. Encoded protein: CASSLRRTGGEKLFF.

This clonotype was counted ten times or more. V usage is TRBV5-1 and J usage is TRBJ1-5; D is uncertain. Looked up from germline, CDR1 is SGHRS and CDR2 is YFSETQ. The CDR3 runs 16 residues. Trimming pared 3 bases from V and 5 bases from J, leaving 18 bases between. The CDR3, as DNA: TGCGCCAGCAGCTCGGCCCGTGGGTATGCGGATCAGCCCCAGCATTTT. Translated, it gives CASSSARGYADQPQHF.

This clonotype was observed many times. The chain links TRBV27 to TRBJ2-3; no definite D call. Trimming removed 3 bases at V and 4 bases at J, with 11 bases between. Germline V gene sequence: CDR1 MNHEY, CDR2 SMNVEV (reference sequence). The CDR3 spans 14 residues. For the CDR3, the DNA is TGTGCCAGCAGTTTGACCGCAACTTCAGATACGCAGTATTTT. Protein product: CASSLTATSDTQYF.

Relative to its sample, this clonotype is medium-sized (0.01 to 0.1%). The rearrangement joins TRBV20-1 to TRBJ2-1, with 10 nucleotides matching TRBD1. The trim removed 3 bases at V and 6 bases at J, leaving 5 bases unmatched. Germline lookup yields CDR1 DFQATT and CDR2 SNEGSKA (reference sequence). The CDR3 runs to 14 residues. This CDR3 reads CSARTGGPGNEQFF. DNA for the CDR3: TGCAGTGCTAGGACAGGGGGCCCGGGCAATGAGCAGTTCTTC.

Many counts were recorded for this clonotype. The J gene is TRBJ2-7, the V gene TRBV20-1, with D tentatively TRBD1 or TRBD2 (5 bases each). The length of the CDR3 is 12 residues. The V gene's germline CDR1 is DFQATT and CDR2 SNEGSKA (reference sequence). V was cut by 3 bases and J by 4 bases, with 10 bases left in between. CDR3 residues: CSARSREYEQYF. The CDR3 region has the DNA TGCAGTGCTAGGTCCAGGGAGTACGAGCAGTACTTC.

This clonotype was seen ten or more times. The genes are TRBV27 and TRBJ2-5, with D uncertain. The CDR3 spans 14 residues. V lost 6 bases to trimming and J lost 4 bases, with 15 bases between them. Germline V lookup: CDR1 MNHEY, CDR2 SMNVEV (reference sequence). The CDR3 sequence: CASSPTPEPETQYF. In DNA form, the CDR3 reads TGTGCCAGCAGCCCAACCCCAGAACCAGAGACCCAGTACTTC.

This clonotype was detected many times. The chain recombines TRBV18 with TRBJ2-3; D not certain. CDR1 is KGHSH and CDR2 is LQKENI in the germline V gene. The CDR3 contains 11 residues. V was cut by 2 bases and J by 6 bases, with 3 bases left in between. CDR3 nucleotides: TGTGCCAGCTCACCAGACGATACGCAGTATTTT. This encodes CASSPDDTQYF.

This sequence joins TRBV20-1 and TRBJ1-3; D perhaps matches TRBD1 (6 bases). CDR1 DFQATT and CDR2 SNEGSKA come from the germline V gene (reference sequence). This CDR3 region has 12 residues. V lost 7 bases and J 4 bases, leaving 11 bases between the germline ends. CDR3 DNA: TGCAGTGTCGGGACACCAGGAAACACCATATATTTT. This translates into CSVGTPGNTIYF.

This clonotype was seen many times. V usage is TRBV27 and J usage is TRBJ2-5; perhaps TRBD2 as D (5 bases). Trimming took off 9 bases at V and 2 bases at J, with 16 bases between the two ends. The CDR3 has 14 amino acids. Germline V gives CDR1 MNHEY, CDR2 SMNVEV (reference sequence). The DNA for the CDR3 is TGTGCCAGTTCGGAAGTCCCGGGGCAAGAGACCCAGTACTTC. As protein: CASSEVPGQETQYF.

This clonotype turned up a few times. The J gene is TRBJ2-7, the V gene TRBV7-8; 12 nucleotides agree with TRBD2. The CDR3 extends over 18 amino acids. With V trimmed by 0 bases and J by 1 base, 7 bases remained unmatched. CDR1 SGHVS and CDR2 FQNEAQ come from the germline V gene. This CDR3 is CASSLAATSGSQSYEQYF. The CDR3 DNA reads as TGTGCCAGCAGCTTAGCGGCGACTAGCGGGAGCCAGTCCTACGAGCAGTACTTC.

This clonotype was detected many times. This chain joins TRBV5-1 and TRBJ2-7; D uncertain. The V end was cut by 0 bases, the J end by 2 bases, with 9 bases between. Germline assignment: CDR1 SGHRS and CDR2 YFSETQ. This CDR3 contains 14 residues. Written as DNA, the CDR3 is TGCGCCAGCAGCTTGGACAGTTCCACCTACGAGCAGTACTTC. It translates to CASSLDSSTYEQYF.

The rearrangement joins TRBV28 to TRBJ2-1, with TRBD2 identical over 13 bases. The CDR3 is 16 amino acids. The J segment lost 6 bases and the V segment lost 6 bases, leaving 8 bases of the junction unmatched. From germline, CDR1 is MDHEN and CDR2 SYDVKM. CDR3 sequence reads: CASSPLRTSGSNEQFF. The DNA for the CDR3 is TGTGCCAGCAGCCCCCTCCGGACTAGCGGGAGCAATGAGCAGTTCTTC.

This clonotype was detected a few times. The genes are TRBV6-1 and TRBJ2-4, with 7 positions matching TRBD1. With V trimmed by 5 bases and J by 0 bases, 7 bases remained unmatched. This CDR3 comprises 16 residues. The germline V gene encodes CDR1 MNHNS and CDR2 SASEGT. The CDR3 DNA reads TGTGCCAGCAGTTCAGGGACAGACTTAGCCAAAAACATTCAGTACTTC. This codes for CASSSGTDLAKNIQYF.

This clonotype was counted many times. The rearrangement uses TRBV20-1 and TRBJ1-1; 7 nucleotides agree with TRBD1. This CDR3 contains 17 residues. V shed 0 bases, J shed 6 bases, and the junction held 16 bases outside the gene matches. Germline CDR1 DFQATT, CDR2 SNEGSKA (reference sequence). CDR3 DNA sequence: TGCAGTGCTAGAGAACGACAGGGTTTGAGGATTGGAGCTGAAGCTTTCTTT. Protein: CSARERQGLRIGAEAFF.

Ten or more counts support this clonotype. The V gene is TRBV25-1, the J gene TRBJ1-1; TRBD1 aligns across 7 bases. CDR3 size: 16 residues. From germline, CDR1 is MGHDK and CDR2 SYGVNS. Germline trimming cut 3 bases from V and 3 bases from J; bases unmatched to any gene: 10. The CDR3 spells CASSDAGGGVYTEAFF. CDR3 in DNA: TGTGCCAGCAGTGACGCCGGAGGGGGCGTTTACACTGAAGCTTTCTTT.

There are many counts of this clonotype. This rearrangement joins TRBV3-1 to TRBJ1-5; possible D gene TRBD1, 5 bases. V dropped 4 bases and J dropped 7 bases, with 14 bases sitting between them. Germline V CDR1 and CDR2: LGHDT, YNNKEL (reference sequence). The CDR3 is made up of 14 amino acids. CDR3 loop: CASSLSGRLQPQHF. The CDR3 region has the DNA TGTGCCAGCAGCCTCTCAGGGAGGCTCCAGCCCCAGCATTTT.

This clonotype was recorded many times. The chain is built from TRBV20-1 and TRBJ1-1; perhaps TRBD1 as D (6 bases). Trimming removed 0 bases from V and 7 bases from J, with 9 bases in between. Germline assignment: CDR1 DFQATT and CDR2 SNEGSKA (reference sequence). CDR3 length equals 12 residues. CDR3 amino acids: CSARDRTVEAFF. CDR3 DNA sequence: TGCAGTGCTAGAGATCGGACAGTTGAAGCTTTCTTT.

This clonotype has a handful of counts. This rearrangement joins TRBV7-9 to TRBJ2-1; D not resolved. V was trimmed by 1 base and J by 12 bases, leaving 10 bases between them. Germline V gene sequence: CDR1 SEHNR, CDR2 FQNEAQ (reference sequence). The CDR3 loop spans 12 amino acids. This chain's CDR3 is CASSLGREGQFF. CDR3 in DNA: TGTGCCAGCAGCTTAGGTAGGGAAGGGCAGTTCTTC. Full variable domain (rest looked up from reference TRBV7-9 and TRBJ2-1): DTGVSQNPRHKITKRGQNVTFRCDPISEHNRLYWYRQTLGQGPEFLTYFQNEAQLEKSRLLSDRFSAERPKGSFSTLEIQRTEQGDSAMYLCASSLGREGQFFGPGTRLTVL.

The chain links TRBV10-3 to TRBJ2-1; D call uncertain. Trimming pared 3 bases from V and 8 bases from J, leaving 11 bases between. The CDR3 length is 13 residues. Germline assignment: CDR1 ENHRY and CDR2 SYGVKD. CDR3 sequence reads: CAISDSPAYEQFF. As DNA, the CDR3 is TGTGCCATCAGTGACTCACCTGCTTATGAGCAGTTCTTC.

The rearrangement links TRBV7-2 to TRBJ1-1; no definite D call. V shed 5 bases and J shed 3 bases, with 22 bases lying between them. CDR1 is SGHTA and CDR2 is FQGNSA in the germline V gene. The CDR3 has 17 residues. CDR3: CASSQETESGRDTEAFF. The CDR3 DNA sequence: TGTGCCAGCAGCCAAGAAACCGAAAGTGGGCGAGACACTGAAGCTTTCTTT.

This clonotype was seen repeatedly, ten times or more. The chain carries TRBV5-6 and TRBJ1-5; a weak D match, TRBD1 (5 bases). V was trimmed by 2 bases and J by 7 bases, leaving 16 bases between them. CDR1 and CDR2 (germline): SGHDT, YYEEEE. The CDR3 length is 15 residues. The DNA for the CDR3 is TGTGCCAGCAGCTTCTTGGGCAGAGGGGAGCAGCCCCAGCATTTT. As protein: CASSFLGRGEQPQHF.